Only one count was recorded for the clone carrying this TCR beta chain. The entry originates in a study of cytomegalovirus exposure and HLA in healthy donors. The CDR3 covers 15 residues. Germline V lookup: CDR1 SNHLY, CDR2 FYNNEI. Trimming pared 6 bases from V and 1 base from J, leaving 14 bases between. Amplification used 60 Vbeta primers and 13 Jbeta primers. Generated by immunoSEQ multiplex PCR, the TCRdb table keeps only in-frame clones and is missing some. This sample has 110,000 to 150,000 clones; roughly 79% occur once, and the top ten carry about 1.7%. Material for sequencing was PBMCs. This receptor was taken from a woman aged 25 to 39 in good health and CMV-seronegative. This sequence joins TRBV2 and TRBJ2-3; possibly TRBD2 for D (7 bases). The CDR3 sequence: CASSPEGGGTDTQYF. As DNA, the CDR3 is TGTGCCAGCAGCCCCGAAGGGGGGGGCACAGATACGCAGTATTTT. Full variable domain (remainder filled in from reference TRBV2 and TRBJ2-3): EPEVTQTPSHQVTQMGQEVILRCVPISNHLYFYWYRQILGQKVEFLVSFYNNEISEKSEIFDDQFSVERPDGSNFTLKIRSTKLEDSAMYFCASSPEGGGTDTQYFGPGTRLTVL.